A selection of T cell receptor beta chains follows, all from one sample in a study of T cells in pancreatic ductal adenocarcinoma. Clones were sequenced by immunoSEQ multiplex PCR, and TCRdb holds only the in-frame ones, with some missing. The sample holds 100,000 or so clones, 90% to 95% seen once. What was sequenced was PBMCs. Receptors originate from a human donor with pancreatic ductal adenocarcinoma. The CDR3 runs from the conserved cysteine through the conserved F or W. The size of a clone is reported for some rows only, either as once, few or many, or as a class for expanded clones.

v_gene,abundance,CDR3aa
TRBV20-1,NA,CSADITDTQYF
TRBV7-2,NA,CASSLEGLAYEQYF
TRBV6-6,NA,CASSDTGTGRKEQYF
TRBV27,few,CASSLAGSNQPQHF
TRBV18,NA,CASSYDRVAYEQYF
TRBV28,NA,CASSPDRVFYGYTF
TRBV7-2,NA,CASSLELGAGIQETQYF
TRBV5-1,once,CASSYHTGAYEQYF
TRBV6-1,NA,CASSPDLVEQYF
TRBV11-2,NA,CASSLAQGIFGELFF
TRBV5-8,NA,CASSSRRTGNYEQYF
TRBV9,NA,CASSAQPGTAYEQYF
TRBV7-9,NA,CASRWGDGEQYF
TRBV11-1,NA,CASSPSRVAGGPDTQYF
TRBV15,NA,CATSTHGQVHNEQFF
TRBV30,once,CAWSLALTGVLEKLFF
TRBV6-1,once,CASSVSGSRNEQYF